Below, one T cell receptor beta chain is given with its context. Its antigen is not identified. TCRdb keeps only in-frame clones here, not all; method: immunoSEQ multiplex PCR. The table lists roughly 6,900 clones, roughly two thirds of them singletons. These data belong to a study of siplizumab effects on memory and regulatory T cells. Notes on the study in general: Siplizumab produced a significant drop in alloreactive sequences attributable to unstimulated CD4+ memory cells. An assignable phenotype, naive or memory, was missing from roughly 86-96% of proliferating CD4+ or CD8+ clones.

This CDR3 is built from 17 residues. V was trimmed by 1 base and J by 3 bases, leaving 16 bases between them. Per the germline V gene, CDR1 is SGHDN and CDR2 is FVKESK. The TCR was taken from a human donor in good health. The chain has TRBV14 and TRBJ2-1; D is possibly TRBD1 or TRBD2 (6 bases each). The specimen sequenced was effector memory CD8+ T cells sorted from blood. Regarding subset: unstimulated CD8+ effector memory T cells. The CDR3 sequence: CASSQVEGGYLYNEQFF. The CDR3 DNA is TGTGCCAGCAGCCAAGTAGAGGGGGGCTACCTCTACAATGAGCAGTTCTTC.